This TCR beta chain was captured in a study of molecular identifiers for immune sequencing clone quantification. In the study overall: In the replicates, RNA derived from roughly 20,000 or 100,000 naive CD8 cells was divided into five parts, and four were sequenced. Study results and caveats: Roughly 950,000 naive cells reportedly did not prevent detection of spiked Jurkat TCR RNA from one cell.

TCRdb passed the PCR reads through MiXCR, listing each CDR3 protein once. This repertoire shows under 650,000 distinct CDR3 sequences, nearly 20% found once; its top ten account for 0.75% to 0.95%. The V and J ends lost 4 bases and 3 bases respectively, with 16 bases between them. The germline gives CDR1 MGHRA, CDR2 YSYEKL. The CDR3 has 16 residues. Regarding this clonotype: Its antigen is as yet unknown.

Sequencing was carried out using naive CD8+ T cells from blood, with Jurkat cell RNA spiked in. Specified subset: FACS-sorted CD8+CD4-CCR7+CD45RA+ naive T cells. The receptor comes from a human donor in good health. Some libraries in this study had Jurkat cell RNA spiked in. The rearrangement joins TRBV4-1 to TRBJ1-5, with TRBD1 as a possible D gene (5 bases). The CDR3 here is CASSPGHSIANQPQHF. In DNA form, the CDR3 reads TGCGCCAGCAGCCCCGGACACTCGATAGCCAATCAGCCCCAGCATTTT.